What follows are 27 T cell receptor beta chains derived from one specimen sequenced in a study of Ad26.COV2.S vaccination and SARS-CoV-2 variants. Only in-frame clones appear in the TCRdb table, and some are missing; sequencing was by immunoSEQ multiplex PCR. This sample has under 400,000 clones, with around 86% found just once. Treatment described: some 20 received Ad26.COV2.S at low or high dose, single or two shots; roughly five received placebo; per-sample allocation not given. After the first vaccine or placebo injection, samples were drawn on day 63. This specimen consisted of peripheral blood, obtained in a trial of Ad26.COV2.S vaccine versus placebo. The receptor set was obtained from a person aged 18-60 years who received the Ad26.COV2.S COVID-19 vaccine or a placebo.

The V call is TRBV19, the J call TRBJ1-1, with 8 positions matching TRBD1. Germline CDR1 and CDR2: LNHDA and SQIVND (reference sequence). This CDR3 spans 15 amino acids. The V segment lost 7 bases and the J segment 4 bases; nucleotides outside the gene matches: 11. The CDR3 protein is CASTYSQGASTEAFF. CDR3 DNA sequence: TGTGCCAGTACCTATAGTCAGGGGGCGAGCACTGAAGCTTTCTTT.

The rearrangement uses TRBV5-4 and TRBJ1-1, with TRBD1 matching over 9 bases. CDR3 length equals 17 residues. The junction had 14 bases not matched to a gene; V was cut back by 4 bases and J by 4 bases. Germline V lookup: CDR1 SGHNT, CDR2 YYREEE (reference sequence). The CDR3 here is CASSTGQGQVEATEAFF. CDR3 DNA: TGTGCCAGCAGCACCGGACAGGGGCAGGTGGAGGCCACTGAAGCTTTCTTT.

This clone was observed a few times. This rearrangement joins TRBV25-1 to TRBJ1-3; a possible D gene is TRBD1 (6 bases). Trimming removed 1 base at V and 2 bases at J, with 9 bases between. The CDR3 is made up of 15 amino acids. Per germline, CDR1 MGHDK and CDR2 SYGVNS. CDR3 protein: CASSESGAPGNTIYF. The CDR3 DNA reads TGTGCCAGCAGTGAATCAGGGGCCCCTGGAAACACCATATATTTT.

The rearrangement links TRBV6-1 to TRBJ1-5, with D possibly matching TRBD1 (6 bases). Trimming pared 3 bases from V and 4 bases from J, leaving 13 bases between. Looked up from germline, CDR1 is MNHNS and CDR2 is SASEGT. This CDR3 region has 15 residues. The CDR3 loop is CASSEGAGLNQPQHF. Here the CDR3 DNA reads TGTGCCAGCAGTGAGGGGGCAGGTCTTAATCAGCCCCAGCATTTT.

V gene TRBV15 combines with J gene TRBJ2-1; D possibly corresponds to TRBD2 (6 bases). Trimming cost V 4 bases and J 8 bases, with 12 bases left between them. The CDR3 extends over 13 amino acids. CDR1 LNHNV and CDR2 YYDKDF come from the germline V gene (reference sequence). The CDR3 DNA reads TGTGCCACCAGCACGACACGGGGGTATGAGCAGTTCTTC. It is translated as CATSTTRGYEQFF. The whole variable domain, remainder taken from reference TRBV15 and TRBJ2-1, is DAMVIQNPRYQVTQFGKPVTLSCSQTLNHNVMYWYQQKSSQAPKLLFHYYDKDFNNEADTPDNFQSRRPNTSFCFLDIRSPGLGDTAMYLCATSTTRGYEQFFGPGTRLTVL.

This clone was seen only once. V is TRBV19 and J is TRBJ1-2, with D possibly matching TRBD1 (6 bases). V was cut by 6 bases and J by 3 bases, with 8 bases left in between. CDR1 is LNHDA, CDR2 SQIVND, per germline (reference sequence). The CDR3 is 12 residues long. CDR3 sequence (DNA): TGTGCCAGTAGACGGACAGACTATGGCTACACCTTC. Translation: CASRRTDYGYTF. The entire variable domain, with the rest obtained from reference TRBV19 and TRBJ1-2, is as follows: DGGITQSPKYLFRKEGQNVTLSCEQNLNHDAMYWYRQDPGQGLRLIYYSQIVNDFQKGDIAEGYSVSREKKESFPLTVTSAQKNPTAFYLCASRRTDYGYTFGSGTRLTVV.

The CDR3 DNA reads as TGTGCCAGCAGTTTCGACAGGGGTGCAGAAGCTTTCTTT. Its translation is CASSFDRGAEAFF. This rearrangement joins TRBV6-5 to TRBJ1-1; 8 nucleotides agree with TRBD1. The junction had 6 bases not matched to a gene; V was cut back by 4 bases and J by 8 bases. The CDR3 is 13 amino acids. The germline V gene has CDR1 MNHEY and CDR2 SVGAGI.

Concerning this clone itself: This sample also contains other DNA sequences that code for the same CDR3. The rearrangement joins TRBV29-1 to TRBJ1-5, with 9 bases matching TRBD1. Trimming took 6 bases from V and 3 from J; bases not matched to a gene: 3. Germline CDR1 and CDR2: SQVTM and ANQGSEA. The CDR3 runs to 13 residues. The CDR3 loop is CSVGQGNNQPQHF. The CDR3 nucleotides are TGCAGCGTGGGACAGGGCAACAATCAGCCCCAGCATTTT. The full variable domain, its missing parts supplied by reference TRBV29-1 and TRBJ1-5, is SAVISQKPSRDICQRGTSLTIQCQVDSQVTMMFWYRQQPGQSLTLIATANQGSEATYESGFVIDKFPISRPNLTFSTLTVSNMSPEDSSIYLCSVGQGNNQPQHFGDGTRLSIL.

On this clone itself: Other DNA sequences in the same sample also yield this CDR3. The rearrangement links TRBV12-3 or TRBV12-4 to TRBJ1-6, with a possible D match to TRBD1 (5 bases). There are 13 residues in the CDR3. Trimming pared 1 base from V and 8 bases from J, leaving 6 bases between. As DNA, the CDR3 is TGTGCCAGCAGTTTAGGGGGGGATTCACCCCTCCACTTT. This sequence encodes CASSLGGDSPLHF.

The chain recombines TRBV29-1 with TRBJ1-1; the D is unclear. Germline-derived CDR1 and CDR2 are SQVTM and ANQGSEA. V lost 5 bases and J 0 bases, leaving 13 bases between the germline ends. The CDR3 contains 14 residues. CDR3 region: CSVLNTPMNTEAFF. In nucleotides, the CDR3 is TGCAGCGTTTTAAACACACCGATGAACACTGAAGCTTTCTTT.

The genes are TRBV3-1 (or the pseudogene TRBV3-2) and TRBJ2-3; a possible D gene is TRBD1 (5 bases). V shed 4 bases and J shed 1 base, with 15 bases lying between them. The CDR3 has 16 amino acids. Germline V gives CDR1 LGHDT, CDR2 YNNKEL (reference sequence). CDR3 in amino acids: CASSRTRSRGTDTQYF. The CDR3 DNA sequence: TGTGCCAGCAGCCGCACGAGAAGCAGGGGCACAGATACGCAGTATTTT.

The chain has TRBV5-4 and TRBJ2-5; D remains ambiguous. Germline V gene data show CDR1 as SGHNT and CDR2 as YYREEE (reference sequence). This CDR3 has 13 amino acids. The V end was cut by 2 bases, the J end by 2 bases, with 7 bases between. CDR3 in amino acids: CASSLAQQETQYF. In DNA form, the CDR3 reads TGTGCCAGCAGCTTAGCACAGCAAGAGACCCAGTACTTC.

For the CDR3, the DNA is TGTGCCAGCAGCCTCGAGGTCGAGCAGTACTTC. Protein sequence: CASSLEVEQYF. J is TRBJ2-7 and V is TRBV6-6; D gene uncertain. Germline CDR1 reads MNHNY; CDR2 reads SVGAGI (reference sequence). The CDR3 consists of 11 residues. The V and J ends lost 6 bases and 6 bases respectively, with 9 bases between them.

Of note for this clone: Other nucleotide sequences from this sample produce the same CDR3. This sequence joins TRBV5-1 and TRBJ2-7; TRBD2 is a possible D gene (5 bases). Germline V gives CDR1 SGHRS, CDR2 YFSETQ. The CDR3 covers 12 residues. Trimming took 4 bases from V and 4 from J, leaving 9 bases between them. The DNA for the CDR3 is TGCGCCAGCAGCCCGGACTCATACGAGCAGTACTTC. It yields the protein CASSPDSYEQYF.

This chain connects TRBV6-6 to TRBJ1-3, with TRBD1 as a possible D gene (6 bases). The CDR3 loop spans 15 amino acids. Per the germline V gene, CDR1 is MNHNY and CDR2 is SVGAGI (reference sequence). Trimming pared 6 bases from V and 3 bases from J, leaving 15 bases between. CDR3 in DNA: TGTGCCAGCAGAAACAGGGATCGAGTTGGAAACACCATATATTTT. It translates to CASRNRDRVGNTIYF.

This clone has a single count. This chain connects TRBV4-1 to TRBJ2-7; the D gene is possibly TRBD2 (6 bases). Germline lookup yields CDR1 MGHRA and CDR2 YSYEKL. The V end was cut by 1 base, the J end by 7 bases, with 17 bases between. CDR3 length: 15 amino acids. For the CDR3, the DNA is TGCGCCAGCAGCCAAGTCGGGAGTTCTGAGGTAGAGCAGTACTTC. Its translation: CASSQVGSSEVEQYF.

The chain joins TRBV6-6 to TRBJ2-7, with 7 positions matching TRBD1. Trimming cost V 7 bases and J 4 bases; bases outside gene matches: 10. Germline CDR1 is MNHNY and CDR2 is SVGAGI (reference sequence). The CDR3 extends over 14 amino acids. The CDR3 nucleotides are TGTGCCAGCACCCCCCCTGGACAGGTATACGAGCAGTACTTC. Protein sequence: CASTPPGQVYEQYF.

V and J are TRBV11-3 and TRBJ1-1, with D possibly being TRBD1 (5 bases). The V end lost 5 bases, the J end lost 1 base, and 8 bases lay between the germline ends. The CDR3 covers 13 residues. The germline CDR1 and CDR2 sequences are SGHNT and YENEEA. The DNA for the CDR3 is TGTGCCAGCAGCCCAGGGAGGAACACTGAAGCTTTCTTT. Translation gives CASSPGRNTEAFF.

This clone has a single count. Other DNA sequences in this sample translate to the same CDR3. The chain combines TRBV18 with TRBJ2-5; D ambiguous. The length of the CDR3 is 13 residues. CDR1 and CDR2 (germline): KGHSH, LQKENI. Trimming shortened V by 2 bases and J by 5 bases, and 9 bases separated the two germline ends. The CDR3 nucleotides read TGTGCCAGCTCACCAGGGGTCGAGGAGACCCAGTACTTC. Translation: CASSPGVEETQYF.

V is TRBV24-1 and J is TRBJ1-2; D remains ambiguous. This CDR3 is built from 12 residues. Per the germline V gene, CDR1 is KGHDR and CDR2 is SFDVKD. Between the trimmed V and J ends, which lost 4 bases and 6 bases, there was a span of 8 bases. The CDR3 DNA reads TGTGCCACCAGTGACGGACCGGATGGCTACACCTTC. It specifies CATSDGPDGYTF.

This clone was seen a single time. The chain joins TRBV6-2 or TRBV6-3 to TRBJ1-1; weak D call: TRBD1 (5 bases). CDR3 length: 12 amino acids. Trimming took off 5 bases at V and 1 base at J, with 5 bases between the two ends. The germline CDR1 and CDR2 sequences are MNHEY and SVGEGT. CDR3 loop: CASSTGNTEAFF. In DNA form, the CDR3 reads TGTGCCAGCAGTACAGGGAACACTGAAGCTTTCTTT.

The chain links TRBV19 to TRBJ1-5; no reliable D call. Germline CDR1 LNHDA, CDR2 SQIVND (reference sequence). V was trimmed by 0 bases and J by 0 bases, leaving 12 bases between them. The CDR3 is 17 residues long. The DNA for the CDR3 is TGTGCCAGTAGTATAGAAGGGCGCCGGTATAGCAATCAGCCCCAGCATTTT. This encodes CASSIEGRRYSNQPQHF.

The rearrangement joins TRBV6-2 or TRBV6-3 to TRBJ2-3; 8 nucleotides agree with TRBD2. CDR1 and CDR2 from the germline V gene are MNHEY and SVGEGT. V dropped 0 bases and J dropped 13; count of bases not matched to a gene: 15. The CDR3 contains 16 residues. The CDR3 loop reads CASSYSNRATGGPEYF. DNA of the CDR3: TGTGCCAGCAGTTACTCGAATCGGGCAACGGGGGGGCCGGAGTATTTT.

V gene TRBV11-2 combines with J gene TRBJ1-1; the D gene is possibly TRBD1 (6 bases). Germline CDR1 and CDR2: SGHAT and FQNNGV. V lost 1 base, J lost 4 bases, and 13 bases lay in between. The CDR3 has 15 amino acids. In nucleotides, the CDR3 is TGTGCCAGCAGCTTAGGGCAGGGGTTGGTCACTGAAGCTTTCTTT. Encoded protein: CASSLGQGLVTEAFF.

The chain is built from TRBV24-1 and TRBJ2-6, with D hard to call. Germline CDR1 KGHDR, CDR2 SFDVKD. This CDR3 has 14 residues. Trimming stripped 4 bases from V and 1 base from J, with 4 bases between. CDR3 coding DNA: TGTGCCACCAGTGAAGGGTCTGGGGCCAACGTCCTGACTTTC. Its translation: CATSEGSGANVLTF.

Here the CDR3 reads CAWISYTGELFF. CDR3 bases: TGTGCCTGGATTTCTTACACCGGGGAGCTGTTTTTT. This chain links TRBV30 with TRBJ2-2; D gene uncertain. The CDR3 has 12 amino acids. V gave up 4 bases and J gave up 3 bases, with 6 bases separating them. Germline CDR1 is GTSNPN and CDR2 is SVGIG (reference sequence).

The V call is TRBV5-1, the J call TRBJ1-3, with D tentatively TRBD1 (6 bases). Germline CDR1 reads SGHRS; CDR2 reads YFSETQ. This CDR3 comprises 12 residues. Trimming left V 5 bases short and J 8 bases short, with 11 bases between. The CDR3 DNA is TGCGCCAGCAGTCTACAGGGTGACACCATATATTTT. It is translated as CASSLQGDTIYF.